These 10 T cell receptor beta chains were all obtained from the same sample, sequenced in a study of cytomegalovirus exposure and HLA in healthy donors. 60 Vbeta and 13 Jbeta primers were used in PCR. Method: immunoSEQ multiplex PCR; TCRdb's copy keeps in-frame clones and lacks some. Of 130,000 to 150,000 clones in the sample, 80% were seen once. The material sequenced was PBMCs. The receptor set was obtained from a man aged 35 to 55 in good health and CMV-seronegative.

The J gene is TRBJ1-5, the V gene TRBV28; no firm D call. CDR3 size: 18 residues. CDR1 MDHEN and CDR2 SYDVKM come from the germline V gene. V gave up 0 bases and J gave up 1 base, with 16 bases separating them. The CDR3 region has the DNA TGTGCCAGCAGTTTATGGGCTTCTCTAGGAGGGAGCAATCAGCCCCAGCATTTT. Its protein is CASSLWASLGGSNQPQHF.

This chain uses TRBV10-1 with TRBJ2-7; 7 bases align to TRBD1. Germline CDR1 WNHNN, CDR2 SYGVQD (reference sequence). The V and J ends lost 0 bases and 4 bases, in that order; junction bases with no gene match: 9. The CDR3 extends over 16 amino acids. This CDR3 is CASSESRQGGGYEQYF. CDR3 sequence (DNA): TGCGCCAGCAGTGAGTCGCGACAGGGTGGTGGGTACGAGCAGTACTTC.

The J gene is TRBJ2-3, the V gene TRBV28; 10 bases line up with TRBD2. This CDR3 is built from 18 residues. With V trimmed by 4 bases and J by 6 bases, 16 bases remained unmatched. Germline lookup yields CDR1 MDHEN and CDR2 SYDVKM. The CDR3 sequence: CASSYQLLSGGARDTQYF. In DNA form, the CDR3 reads TGTGCCAGCAGTTACCAACTATTGAGCGGGGGGGCCCGGGATACGCAGTATTTT.

The gene calls are TRBV7-3 and TRBJ1-6; D may be TRBD1 (5 bases). The V and J ends lost 4 bases and 10 bases respectively, with 11 bases between them. This CDR3 spans 13 amino acids. CDR1 and CDR2 from the germline V gene are SGHTA and FQGTGA. The DNA of the CDR3 is TGTGCCAGCAGCTCCGCCAAGGGGTCACCCCTCCACTTT. It yields the protein CASSSAKGSPLHF.

This rearrangement joins TRBV11-2 to TRBJ1-6, with unresolved D. There are 14 residues in the CDR3. Germline V CDR1 and CDR2: SGHAT, FQNNGV. V was cut by 5 bases and J by 6 bases, with 11 bases left in between. The CDR3 loop is CASSLAWANSPLHF. The CDR3 DNA follows: TGTGCCAGCAGCCTAGCGTGGGCTAATTCACCCCTCCACTTT.

V is TRBV30 and J is TRBJ1-5; a possible D gene is TRBD1 (6 bases). The germline V gene has CDR1 GTSNPN and CDR2 SVGIG (reference sequence). The CDR3 spans 13 residues. Trimming cost V 4 bases and J 6 bases, with 13 bases left between them. The chain's CDR3 is CAWTAQGGQPQHF. CDR3 DNA sequence: TGTGCCTGGACTGCACAGGGTGGTCAGCCCCAGCATTTT.

The rearrangement uses TRBV4-1 and TRBJ1-1; D possibly corresponds to TRBD1 (5 bases). The CDR3 is 16 amino acids. Germline values: CDR1 MGHRA, CDR2 YSYEKL. V lost 1 base to trimming and J lost 3 bases, with 15 bases between them. DNA for the CDR3: TGCGCCAGCAGCCAAGGGAGGGGCTCGGGGGACACTGAAGCTTTCTTT. As protein: CASSQGRGSGDTEAFF.

This clone was observed once. The genes are TRBV4-1 and TRBJ2-7, with D possibly TRBD2 on 6 matching bases. Germline CDR1 and CDR2: MGHRA and YSYEKL. The CDR3 runs 14 residues. V shed 2 bases and J shed 4 bases, with 12 bases lying between them. CDR3 region: CASSQNPAGYEQYF. CDR3 in DNA: TGCGCCAGCAGCCAAAATCCAGCGGGTTACGAGCAGTACTTC.

V and J are TRBV7-2 and TRBJ1-5; D is unclear. Trimming stripped 4 bases from V and 1 base from J, with 11 bases between. The length of the CDR3 is 15 residues. Germline CDR1 and CDR2: SGHTA and FQGNSA. In nucleotides, the CDR3 is TGTGCCAGCAGCTACAGTGGAGGGAGCAATCAGCCCCAGCATTTT. It encodes CASSYSGGSNQPQHF.

This chain links TRBV11-2 with TRBJ2-5, with TRBD2 matching 7 bases. The CDR3 contains 14 residues. Germline loops: CDR1 SGHAT, CDR2 FQNNGV. The V segment lost 5 bases and the J segment 5 bases; nucleotides outside the gene matches: 8. CDR3 DNA sequence: TGTGCCAGCAGCGCACTAGCGACCCTGGAGACCCAGTACTTC. Its protein is CASSALATLETQYF.